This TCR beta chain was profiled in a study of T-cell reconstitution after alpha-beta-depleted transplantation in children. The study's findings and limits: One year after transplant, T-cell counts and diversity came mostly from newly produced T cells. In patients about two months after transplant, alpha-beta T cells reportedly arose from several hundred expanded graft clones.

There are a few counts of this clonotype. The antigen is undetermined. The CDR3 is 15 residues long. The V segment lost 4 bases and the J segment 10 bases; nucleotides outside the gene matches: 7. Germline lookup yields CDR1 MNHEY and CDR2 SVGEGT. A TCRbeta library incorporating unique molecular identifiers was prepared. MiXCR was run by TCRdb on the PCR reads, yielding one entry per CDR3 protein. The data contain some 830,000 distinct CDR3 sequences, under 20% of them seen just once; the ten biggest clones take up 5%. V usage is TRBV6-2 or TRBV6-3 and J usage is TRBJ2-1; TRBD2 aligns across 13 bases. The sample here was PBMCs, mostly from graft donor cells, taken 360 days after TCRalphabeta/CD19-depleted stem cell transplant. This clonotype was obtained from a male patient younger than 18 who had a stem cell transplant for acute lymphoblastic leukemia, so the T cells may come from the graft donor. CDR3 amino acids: CASSSRTSGSGEQFF. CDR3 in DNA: TGTGCCAGCAGTTCCAGGACTAGCGGGAGTGGCGAGCAGTTCTTC.